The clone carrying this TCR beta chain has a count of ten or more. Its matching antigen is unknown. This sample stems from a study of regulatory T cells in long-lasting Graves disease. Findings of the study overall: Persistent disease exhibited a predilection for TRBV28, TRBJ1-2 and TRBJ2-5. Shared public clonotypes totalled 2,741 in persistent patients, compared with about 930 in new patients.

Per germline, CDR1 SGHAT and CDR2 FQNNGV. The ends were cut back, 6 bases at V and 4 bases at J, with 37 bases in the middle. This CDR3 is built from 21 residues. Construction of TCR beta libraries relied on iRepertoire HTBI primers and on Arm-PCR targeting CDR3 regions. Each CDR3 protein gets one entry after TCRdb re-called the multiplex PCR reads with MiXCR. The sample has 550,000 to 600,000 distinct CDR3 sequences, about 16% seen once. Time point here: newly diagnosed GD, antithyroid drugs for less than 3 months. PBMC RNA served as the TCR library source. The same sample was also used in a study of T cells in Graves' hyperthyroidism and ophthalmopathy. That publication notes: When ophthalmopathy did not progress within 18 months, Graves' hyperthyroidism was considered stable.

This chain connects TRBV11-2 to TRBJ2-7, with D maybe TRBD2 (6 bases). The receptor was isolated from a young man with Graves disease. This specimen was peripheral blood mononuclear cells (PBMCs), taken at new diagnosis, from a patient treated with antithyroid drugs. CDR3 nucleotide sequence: TGTGCCAGCAGTGATAGGAGACGTGGAGGCCTGACCGGGACTTCCCCTTACGAGCAGTACTTC. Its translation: CASSDRRRGGLTGTSPYEQYF.